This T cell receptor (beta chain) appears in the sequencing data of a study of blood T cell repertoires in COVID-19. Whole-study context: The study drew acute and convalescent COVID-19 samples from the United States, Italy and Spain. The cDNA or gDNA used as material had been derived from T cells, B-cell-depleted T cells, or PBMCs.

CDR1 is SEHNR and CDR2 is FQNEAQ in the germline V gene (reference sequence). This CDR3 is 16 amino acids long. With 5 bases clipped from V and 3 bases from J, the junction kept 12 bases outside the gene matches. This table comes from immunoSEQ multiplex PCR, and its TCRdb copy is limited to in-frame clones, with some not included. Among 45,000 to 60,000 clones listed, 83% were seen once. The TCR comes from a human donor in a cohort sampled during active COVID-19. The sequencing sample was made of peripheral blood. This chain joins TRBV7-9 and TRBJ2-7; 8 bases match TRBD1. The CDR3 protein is CASSRLPGTGYYEQYF. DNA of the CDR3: TGTGCCAGCAGCCGCCTTCCCGGGACAGGCTACTACGAGCAGTACTTC.